Listed here are 6 T cell receptor beta chains from one sample, sequenced in a study of T cells in localized non-small cell lung cancer. Libraries were prepared by immunoSEQ multiplex PCR; TCRdb keeps only in-frame clonotypes and omits some of them. The sample carries about 59,000 clones, approximately 91% recorded once. This sample comprised peripheral blood, obtained before any cancer treatment. These receptors all come from a man aged 40 to 70 with stage I lung adenocarcinoma.

CDR3 nucleotides: TGTGCCAGCAGCCCCAGCAGCCAAGAGACCCAGTACTTC. It translates to CASSPSSQETQYF. The rearrangement uses TRBV9 and TRBJ2-5; D is uncertain. The CDR3 consists of 13 residues. V lost 4 bases and J 1 base, leaving 8 bases between the germline ends. Germline assignment: CDR1 SGDLS and CDR2 YYNGEE.

V and J are TRBV7-3 and TRBJ1-1, with 8 bases aligning to TRBD1. CDR3 length: 18 amino acids. V shed 2 bases and J 3 bases; nucleotides not matched to a gene: 14. The germline gives CDR1 SGHTA, CDR2 FQGTGA. The CDR3: CASSLPIRGRGVDTEAFF. The DNA for the CDR3 is TGTGCCAGCAGCTTACCCATCAGGGGGCGCGGGGTAGACACTGAAGCTTTCTTT. The full variable domain, completed using reference TRBV7-3 and TRBJ1-1, is GAGVSQTPSNKVTEKGKYVELRCDPISGHTALYWYRQSLGQGPEFLIYFQGTGAADDSGLPNDRFFAVRPEGSVSTLKIQRTERGDSAVYLCASSLPIRGRGVDTEAFFGQGTRLTVV.

The chain links TRBV19 to TRBJ1-2, with D perhaps matching TRBD1 (5 bases). V lost 7 bases, J lost 5 bases, and 14 bases lay in between. CDR1 is LNHDA, CDR2 SQIVND, per germline (reference sequence). The CDR3 is 13 residues long. As DNA, the CDR3 is TGTGCCAGTATGCCGCCAGGGAATTATGGCTACACCTTC. As protein: CASMPPGNYGYTF.

In nucleotides, the CDR3 is TGTGCCAGCACCAACGCACCAAACCTAAGGGAGACCCAGTACTTC. This sequence encodes CASTNAPNLRETQYF. The rearrangement uses TRBV5-5 and TRBJ2-5; D gene unclear. The CDR3 consists of 15 residues. V was shortened by 6 bases and J by 5 bases, with 20 bases between the two germline ends. Germline-derived CDR1 and CDR2 are SGHKS and YYEKEE (reference sequence). Filled out from reference TRBV5-5 and TRBJ2-5, the complete variable domain reads DAGVTQSPTHLIKTRGQQVTLRCSPISGHKSVSWYQQVLGQGPQFIFQYYEKEERGRGNFPDRFSARQFPNYSSELNVNALLLGDSALYLCASTNAPNLRETQYFGPGTRLLVL.

This rearrangement joins TRBV19 to TRBJ1-1; D remains unclear. From germline, CDR1 is LNHDA and CDR2 SQIVND (reference sequence). The V gene lost 5 bases and the J gene lost 1 base, with 8 bases spanning the gap. The CDR3 runs to 13 residues. CDR3: CASSPPGNTEAFF. The CDR3 DNA is TGTGCCAGTAGTCCCCCGGGGAACACTGAAGCTTTCTTT. Complete variable domain (other parts from reference TRBV19 and TRBJ1-1): DGGITQSPKYLFRKEGQNVTLSCEQNLNHDAMYWYRQDPGQGLRLIYYSQIVNDFQKGDIAEGYSVSREKKESFPLTVTSAQKNPTAFYLCASSPPGNTEAFFGQGTRLTVV.

V gene TRBV30 combines with J gene TRBJ1-1; TRBD1 agrees at 7 bases. Germline values: CDR1 GTSNPN, CDR2 SVGIG (reference sequence). Germline trimming cut 3 bases from V and 0 bases from J; bases unmatched to any gene: 4. The CDR3 has 14 residues. CDR3 coding DNA: TGTGCCTGGAGAGCAGGGGGGATGAACACTGAAGCTTTCTTT. Translating gives CAWRAGGMNTEAFF.